This TCR beta chain is from a study of T cell repertoires in cytomegalovirus infection. Overall study: Based on public TCR beta signatures, there were indications of CMV infection and of a matching HLA type.

Broader study findings: Adding up the frequency of public TCR beta families identified people who carried CMV plus the relevant HLA. The ex vivo response was dominated by HLA-C-restricted CMV-specific TCR beta clonotypes.

The CDR3 runs to 17 residues. Trimming at V came to 1 base and at J to 7 bases, leaving 13 bases not matched to a gene. The germline gives CDR1 KGHSH, CDR2 LQKENI. This clonotype has a handful of counts. Its antigen remains unidentified. Via MiXCR, TCRdb re-called the reads, giving one row per CDR3 protein. The table has about 310,000 distinct CDR3 sequences, roughly 9.3% seen once. The receptor comes from a human donor in good health (CMV status not recorded). Some clones in this sample may be carry-over from other donors' samples. The chain combines TRBV18 with TRBJ2-1; 7 nucleotides agree with TRBD2. Sequencing was carried out using PBMCs. CDR3 protein: CASSPRASGRSGNEQFF. The DNA of the CDR3 is TGTGCCAGCTCACCACGGGCTAGCGGTCGAAGTGGTAATGAGCAGTTCTTC.